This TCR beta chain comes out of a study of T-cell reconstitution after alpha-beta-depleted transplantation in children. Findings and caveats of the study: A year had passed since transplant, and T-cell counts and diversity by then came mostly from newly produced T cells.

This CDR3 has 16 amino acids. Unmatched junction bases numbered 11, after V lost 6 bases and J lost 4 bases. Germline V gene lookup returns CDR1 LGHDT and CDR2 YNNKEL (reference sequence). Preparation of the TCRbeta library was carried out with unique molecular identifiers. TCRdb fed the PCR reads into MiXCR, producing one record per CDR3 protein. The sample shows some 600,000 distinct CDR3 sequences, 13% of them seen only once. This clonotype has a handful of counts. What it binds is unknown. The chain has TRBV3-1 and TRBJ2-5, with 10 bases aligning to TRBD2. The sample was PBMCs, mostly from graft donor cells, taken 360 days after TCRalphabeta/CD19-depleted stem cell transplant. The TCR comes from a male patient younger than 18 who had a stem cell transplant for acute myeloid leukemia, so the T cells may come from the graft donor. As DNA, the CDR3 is TGTGCCAGCAGGACTAGCGGGTTGGCGAGAGTAGAGACCCAGTACTTC. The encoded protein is CASRTSGLARVETQYF.